The clone carrying this TCR beta chain occurred a few times. Antigen: not known. The CDR3 runs to 14 residues. Germline lookup yields CDR1 WSHSY and CDR2 SAAADI. The V and J ends lost 8 bases and 2 bases, in that order; junction bases with no gene match: 6. This entry belongs to a study of regulatory T cells in long-lasting Graves disease. Study results and limitations: Having few samples may have compromised the accuracy.

Assembly of TCR beta libraries relied on iRepertoire HTBI primers together with Arm-PCR of CDR3 regions. Authors' analysis steps: Taken together, the samples had around 66 TRBV and 13 to 15 TRBJ segments identified. Via MiXCR, TCRdb re-called the multiplex PCR reads, giving one row per CDR3 protein. These V and J calls originate from TCRdb's pipeline instead of the authors' own analysis. The sample includes 310,000 or so distinct CDR3 sequences, around a fifth of them seen just once. Time point described: persistent/refractory GD, antithyroid drugs over 5 years with positive TRAb. From PBMCs, RNA was extracted and then used to make the TCR library. Collection of peripheral blood (approximately 9 milliliters) was done using EDTA tubes.

The material sequenced was peripheral blood mononuclear cells (PBMCs), taken when the disease was refractory, from a patient treated with antithyroid drugs. This chain joins TRBV10-2 and TRBJ2-5; 9 positions match TRBD1. The sequence was collected from a female donor with Graves disease. The DNA of the CDR3 is TGCGCCAGCGGGGACAGGGCCCTTCAAGAGACCCAGTACTTC. The encoded protein is CASGDRALQETQYF.